The clone carrying this T cell receptor (beta chain) was counted a few times. Its antigen is as yet unknown. These data belong to a study of T-cell memory formation after mild COVID-19. Across the whole study: TCR clusters mostly belonged to single donors.

With constant-segment primers, 5'RACE yielded cDNA libraries of TCR alpha and TCR beta that carried sample barcodes and UMIs. TCRdb itself ran the 5' RACE reads through MiXCR, one entry per CDR3 protein. This table holds under 650,000 distinct CDR3 sequences, 18% found once. General study points: Among clones contracting day 15 to 85, CD4/CD8 was balanced, whereas later expanders leaned CD4+. A subset of responding clones appeared in pre-infection memory, suggesting cross-reactive memory joined.

Unmatched junction bases numbered 7, after V lost 4 bases and J lost 4 bases. The CDR3 is 15 amino acids. Germline assignment: CDR1 SGHRS and CDR2 YFSETQ. The chain is built from TRBV5-1 and TRBJ2-3, with TRBD1 identical over 9 bases. The specimen sequenced was PBMCs or a T cell subset sorted from them (not recorded which). This sequence was found in an adult woman who had mild COVID-19 (a few samples of this study predate the infection). Cell type and time point are not known. The DNA of the CDR3 is TGCGCCAGCAGCCCCGGGACAGGGACGGCAGATACGCAGTATTTT. It is translated as CASSPGTGTADTQYF.